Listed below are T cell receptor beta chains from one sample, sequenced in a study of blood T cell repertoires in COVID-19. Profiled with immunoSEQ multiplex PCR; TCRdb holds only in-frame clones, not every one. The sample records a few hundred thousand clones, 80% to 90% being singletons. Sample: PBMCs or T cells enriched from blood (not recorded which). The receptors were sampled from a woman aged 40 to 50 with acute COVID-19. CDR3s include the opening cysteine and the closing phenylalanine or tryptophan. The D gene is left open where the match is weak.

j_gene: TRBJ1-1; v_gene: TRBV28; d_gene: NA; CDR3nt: TGTGCCAGCAATCTTAGTGAACAGGGTACTGAAGCTTTCTTT; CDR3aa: CASNLSEQGTEAFF
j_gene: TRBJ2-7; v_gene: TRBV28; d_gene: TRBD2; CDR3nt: TGTGCCAGCAGTTTGGGGGGGAGAGGGGTAGAGCAGTACTTC; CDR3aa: CASSLGGRGVEQYF
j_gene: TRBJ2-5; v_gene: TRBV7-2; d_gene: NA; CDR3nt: TGTGCCAGCAGCTTTCGGCGAGGGAAAGAGACCCAGTACTTC; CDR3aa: CASSFRRGKETQYF
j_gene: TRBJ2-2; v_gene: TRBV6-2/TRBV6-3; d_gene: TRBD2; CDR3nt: TGTGCCAGCAGTTACGGGCTAGCGGGAGTAATAAGACTGGCCGGGGAGCTGTTTTTT; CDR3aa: CASSYGLAGVIRLAGELFF
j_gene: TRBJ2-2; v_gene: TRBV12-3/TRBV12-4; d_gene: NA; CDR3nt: TGTGCCAGCAGTAACTACACCGGGGAGCTGTTTTTT; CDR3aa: CASSNYTGELFF
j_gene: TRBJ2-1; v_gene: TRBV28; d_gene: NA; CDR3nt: TGTGCCACCCAACCGCGGGTCTACAATGAGCAGTTCTTC; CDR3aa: CATQPRVYNEQFF
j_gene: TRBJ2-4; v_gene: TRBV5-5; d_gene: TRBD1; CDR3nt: TGTGCCAGCAGCTTTGGACGTACCGGGACAGGGAACAACATTCAGTACTTC; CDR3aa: CASSFGRTGTGNNIQYF
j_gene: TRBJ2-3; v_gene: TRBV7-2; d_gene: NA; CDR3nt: TGTGCCAGCAGCTTAGTGCAGGCGACCCTTAGCACAGATACGCAGTATTTT; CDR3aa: CASSLVQATLSTDTQYF
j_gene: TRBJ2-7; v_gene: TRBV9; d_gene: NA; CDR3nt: TGTGCCAGCAGCGTAGAACAGGGCGGCGAGCAGTACTTC; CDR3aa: CASSVEQGGEQYF
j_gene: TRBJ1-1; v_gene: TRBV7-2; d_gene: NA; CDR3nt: TGTGCCAGCAGCTTATTCGGGGGGATGAACACTGAAGCTTTCTTT; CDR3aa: CASSLFGGMNTEAFF
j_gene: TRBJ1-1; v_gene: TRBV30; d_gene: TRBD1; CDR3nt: TGTGCCTGGAGTGTACTGACAGGGGTGTATATCACTGAAGCTTTCTTT; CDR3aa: CAWSVLTGVYITEAFF